This is a list of T cell receptor beta chains from one sample in a study of T cells after yellow fever vaccination. TCRdb called the 5' RACE reads again in MiXCR, with one record for every CDR3 protein. The table shows about 320,000 distinct CDR3 sequences, with 3.5% to 4.5% occurring only once. Here the sequenced sample was PBMCs, taken 15 days after the yellow fever booster vaccination. Receptor source: a man between 18 and 35 years old who received the YFV17D yellow fever vaccine. The CDR3 runs from the conserved cysteine through the conserved F or W. The D gene is left open where the match is weak. Not all rows give a size; the values are once, few, many and, for expanded clones, a class.

abundance | j_gene | d_gene | v_gene | CDR3aa | CDR3nt
many | TRBJ2-2 | - | TRBV20-1 | CSARGWEGTGELFF | TGCAGTGCTAGAGGTTGGGAAGGGACCGGGGAGCTGTTTTTT
few | TRBJ1-1 | - | TRBV20-1 | CSAASGTSNTEAFF | TGCAGTGCCGCTTCCGGGACATCGAACACTGAAGCTTTCTTT
- | TRBJ2-7 | - | TRBV30 | CAWSGQGGEQYF | TGTGCCTGGAGTGGGCAGGGGGGCGAGCAGTACTTC
many | TRBJ1-2 | TRBD1 | TRBV5-1 | CASSPRGPEAGYTF | TGCGCCAGCAGCCCCAGGGGGCCTGAGGCTGGCTACACCTTC
- | TRBJ2-1 | TRBD2 | TRBV5-1 | CASSRGGLAGNEQFF | TGCGCCAGCAGCCGAGGCGGGCTAGCGGGAAATGAGCAGTTCTTC
few | TRBJ1-5 | TRBD1 | TRBV7-9 | CASSPQGGSNQPQHF | TGTGCCAGCAGCCCCCAGGGGGGGAGCAATCAGCCCCAGCATTTT
many | TRBJ1-1 | - | TRBV5-1 | CASSSRGTNTEAFF | TGCGCCAGCAGCTCGAGGGGCACGAACACTGAAGCTTTCTTT
few | TRBJ1-1 | - | TRBV15 | CATSRKGETEAFF | TGTGCCACCAGCAGAAAGGGGGAGACTGAAGCTTTCTTT
many | TRBJ2-2 | - | TRBV7-9 | CASSLQDTGELFF | TGTGCCAGCAGCCTACAGGACACCGGGGAGCTGTTTTTT
- | TRBJ1-2 | TRBD1 | TRBV2 | CASRGPGQPISPRNGGYTF | TGTGCCAGCAGGGGACCGGGACAGCCAATATCTCCCAGAAATGGGGGCTACACCTTC
many | TRBJ1-1 | - | TRBV4-1 | CASSQAPGGTEAFF | TGCGCCAGCAGCCAAGCCCCGGGGGGCACTGAAGCTTTCTTT
- | TRBJ2-2 | TRBD1 | TRBV5-1 | CASSVTGILGELFF | TGCGCCAGCAGCGTGACAGGGATTCTCGGGGAGCTGTTTTTT
- | TRBJ2-6 | - | TRBV6-1 | CASSKTSNVLTF | TGTGCCAGCAGTAAAACCTCGAACGTCCTGACTTTC
many | TRBJ1-6 | - | TRBV4-1 | CASSPAPGISYNSPLHF | TGCGCCAGCAGCCCCGCTCCCGGGATCTCCTATAATTCACCCCTCCACTTT
- | TRBJ2-2 | - | TRBV6-1 | CASSEAEWAGELFF | TGTGCCAGCAGTGAAGCGGAGTGGGCCGGGGAGCTGTTTTTT
many | TRBJ2-3 | - | TRBV5-4 | CASSHGRPEDTQYF | TGTGCCAGCAGCCATGGGAGGCCCGAGGATACGCAGTATTTT
few | TRBJ2-1 | - | TRBV5-1 | CASSLWGGAGNEQFF | TGCGCCAGCAGCTTATGGGGGGGCGCAGGCAATGAGCAGTTCTTC
many | TRBJ2-3 | - | TRBV4-1 | CASSQEGTGSTDTQYF | TGCGCCAGCAGCCAAGAGGGAACAGGGAGCACAGATACGCAGTATTTT
many | TRBJ1-1 | - | TRBV6-2/TRBV6-3 | CASSFHITGRVEAFF | TGTGCCAGCAGTTTCCACATCACCGGACGTGTTGAAGCTTTCTTT
few | TRBJ2-1 | TRBD2 | TRBV10-3 | CATRTSGLVNEQFF | TGTGCCACCCGGACTAGCGGGTTAGTGAATGAGCAGTTCTTC
many | TRBJ1-5 | TRBD1 | TRBV7-2 | CASSLGQGVYQPQHF | TGTGCCAGCAGTTTGGGACAGGGAGTTTATCAGCCCCAGCATTTT
few | TRBJ2-3 | - | TRBV7-9 | CASSPRNSRPGTSTDTQYF | TGTGCCAGCAGCCCTCGGAATTCCCGACCAGGGACTAGCACAGATACGCAGTATTTT
many | TRBJ2-5 | - | TRBV7-2 | CASSSTPMGGETQYF | TGTGCCAGCAGCTCGACCCCAATGGGCGGAGAGACCCAGTACTTC